This T cell receptor beta chain was retrieved from a study of Ad26.COV2.S vaccination and SARS-CoV-2 variants. Whole-study context: The vaccine Ad26.COV2.S was put into the muscle once, or twice with 56 days between. Regarding the study as a whole: Vaccinees displayed broader spike-specific TCR repertoires than placebo recipients.

The germline V gene has CDR1 LGHDT and CDR2 YNNKEL (reference sequence). V was trimmed by 0 bases and J by 3 bases, leaving 9 bases between them. The CDR3 totals 15 residues. Profiled with immunoSEQ multiplex PCR; TCRdb holds only in-frame clones, not every one. Of some 300,000 clones in the sample, approximately 86% were seen once. Concerning this clone: Its antigen remains unidentified.

The treatment: roughly 20 received Ad26.COV2.S at low or high dose, single or two shots; 5 received placebo; per-sample allocation not given. It was on day 63 after the first vaccine or placebo injection that samples were taken. Cohort 1b enrolled adults aged 18-55 years in Boston. Sequencing was performed on peripheral blood, taken in a trial of Ad26.COV2.S vaccine versus placebo. The chain has TRBV3-1 (or the pseudogene TRBV3-2) and TRBJ2-1; D is possibly TRBD1 (6 bases). The sequence came from a person between 18 and 65 years old who received the Ad26.COV2.S COVID-19 vaccine or a placebo. CDR3 bases: TGTGCCAGCAGCCAAGACCCGACAGGCTACAATGAGCAGTTCTTC. Its translation is CASSQDPTGYNEQFF.